This T cell receptor (beta chain) was obtained from a study of blood T cell repertoires in COVID-19. In the study overall: Spain, Italy and the United States supplied samples that represented acute and convalescent COVID-19.

Germline V gene data show CDR1 as SGHTA and CDR2 as FQGNSA. CDR3 length equals 15 residues. V shed 3 bases and J shed 2 bases, with 13 bases lying between them. Per the original data handling: Scientists estimated how many nucleated cells there were by amplifying reference gene primers. The repertoire was sequenced with immunoSEQ multiplex PCR; TCRdb's copy has only in-frame clones and lacks some. V, J and clone size derive from that table, while D and trimming were established from the DNA sequence. The data contain some 220,000 clones, approximately 85% of them singletons. The chain combines TRBV7-2 with TRBJ2-5, with D possibly being TRBD1 (6 bases). The sequenced material came from peripheral blood. The source of this sequence is a woman in her seventies with COVID-19, enrolled during active disease. The CDR3 DNA follows: TGTGCCAGCAGCTTGCTCAACAGGGAACAAGAGACCCAGTACTTC. Encoded protein: CASSLLNREQETQYF.